These 18 T cell receptor beta chains were all obtained from the same sample, sequenced in a study of early T cells in non-severe SARS-CoV-2 infection. Via MiXCR, TCRdb re-called the 5' RACE reads, giving one row per CDR3 protein. Among 100,000 to 120,000 distinct CDR3 sequences listed, about 12% were seen once. The sequenced sample was whole blood. Receptor source: an adult who was a healthcare worker with PCR-confirmed SARS-CoV-2 infection or an uninfected control (not recorded which).

The gene calls are TRBV11-3 and TRBJ2-2; no clear D gene. The CDR3 contains 15 residues. Trimming cost V 3 bases and J 0 bases, with 8 bases left between them. From germline, CDR1 is SGHNT and CDR2 YENEEA. DNA of the CDR3: TGTGCCAGCAGCTTTTCCCTCGCGAACACCGGGGAGCTGTTTTTT. This sequence encodes CASSFSLANTGELFF.

This clonotype appeared many times. V usage is TRBV6-1 and J usage is TRBJ2-3; TRBD2 matches at 12 bases. The J segment lost 5 bases and the V segment lost 5 bases, leaving 14 bases of the junction unmatched. The CDR3 is 18 amino acids. Per germline, CDR1 MNHNS and CDR2 SASEGT. CDR3 region: CASSRTLAGGAREDTQYF. In nucleotides, the CDR3 is TGTGCCAGCAGTAGAACTCTAGCGGGAGGGGCCCGGGAAGATACGCAGTATTTT.

This clonotype turned up a few times. The chain combines TRBV5-4 with TRBJ2-7, with D perhaps TRBD1 (5 bases). Trimming removed 1 base at V and 6 bases at J, with 11 bases between. The germline V gene has CDR1 SGHNT and CDR2 YYREEE (reference sequence). The CDR3 contains 13 residues. Here the CDR3 reads CASSLQGKGEQYF. As DNA, the CDR3 is TGTGCCAGCAGCTTGCAGGGAAAGGGCGAGCAGTACTTC.

The chain has TRBV6-6 and TRBJ2-7; 7 bases match TRBD1. After removal of 8 bases from V and 3 bases from J, the junction contained 13 bases not matched to a gene. From germline, CDR1 is MNHNY and CDR2 SVGAGI (reference sequence). The CDR3 contains 15 residues. This CDR3 reads CASSTGGQAVYEQYF. CDR3 nucleotide sequence: TGTGCCAGCTCAACCGGAGGACAGGCCGTCTACGAGCAGTACTTC.

This clonotype was counted a few times. The rearrangement links TRBV5-1 to TRBJ2-7, with 9 bases fitting TRBD1. The V and J ends lost 0 bases and 5 bases, in that order; junction bases with no gene match: 3. CDR1 is SGHRS, CDR2 YFSETQ, per germline. This CDR3 region has 14 residues. CDR3 sequence reads: CASSLEDRGHEQYF. The DNA for the CDR3 is TGCGCCAGCAGCTTGGAGGACAGGGGCCACGAGCAGTACTTC.

This clonotype was observed many times. The chain joins TRBV27 to TRBJ2-7; TRBD1 matches 7 bases. CDR1 is MNHEY and CDR2 is SMNVEV in the germline V gene (reference sequence). The CDR3 consists of 14 residues. Trimming removed 0 bases from V and 5 bases from J; junction bases left unmatched: 4. CDR3 residues: CASSLSDRLHEQYF. As DNA, the CDR3 is TGTGCCAGCAGTTTATCGGACAGGCTCCACGAGCAGTACTTC.

This clonotype appeared a few times. This chain joins TRBV5-1 and TRBJ2-7, with 10 bases aligning to TRBD1. Germline CDR1 is SGHRS and CDR2 is YFSETQ. The CDR3 contains 14 residues. The V and J ends lost 4 bases and 7 bases, in that order; junction bases with no gene match: 8. Written as DNA, the CDR3 is TGCGCCAGCAGCCTTCGACAGGGGGCGATGGAGCAGTACTTC. Translating it yields CASSLRQGAMEQYF.

The rearrangement uses TRBV27 and TRBJ1-1, with 10 bases identical to TRBD1. The CDR3 has 14 residues. V was clipped by 6 bases and J by 5 bases; unmatched bases: 6. The germline V gene encodes CDR1 MNHEY and CDR2 SMNVEV (reference sequence). CDR3 loop: CASRTDRGLTEAFF. In DNA form, the CDR3 reads TGTGCCAGCAGAACCGACAGGGGGCTTACTGAAGCTTTCTTT.

A few counts support this clonotype. This sequence joins TRBV7-9 and TRBJ1-4, with 8 bases matching TRBD1. Germline loops: CDR1 SEHNR, CDR2 FQNEAQ (reference sequence). The ends lost 4 bases at V and 6 bases at J; junction bases unmatched: 4. This CDR3 contains 14 residues. Here the CDR3 DNA reads TGTGCCAGCAGCTCGGACAGGGTTTATGAAAAACTGTTTTTT. Protein: CASSSDRVYEKLFF.

This rearrangement joins TRBV5-6 to TRBJ2-3; D is possibly TRBD2 (5 bases). The germline gives CDR1 SGHDT, CDR2 YYEEEE. Trimming stripped 1 base from V and 6 bases from J, with 18 bases between. The CDR3 consists of 16 residues. The CDR3 protein is CASSLRSGFGVDTQYF. DNA of the CDR3: TGTGCCAGCAGCTTGAGGTCGGGGTTTGGTGTGGATACGCAGTATTTT. The variable domain in full, with the rest retrieved from reference TRBV5-6 and TRBJ2-3, is DAGVTQSPTHLIKTRGQQVTLRCSPKSGHDTVSWYQQALGQGPQFIFQYYEEEERQRGNFPDRFSGHQFPNYSSELNVNALLLGDSALYLCASSLRSGFGVDTQYFGPGTRLTVL.

This clonotype has ten or more counts. This sequence joins TRBV24-1 and TRBJ1-5; D not certain. V gave up 1 base and J gave up 7 bases, with 7 bases separating them. Looked up from germline, CDR1 is KGHDR and CDR2 is SFDVKD. This CDR3 region has 13 residues. CDR3 loop: CATSDFGIQPQHF. Here the CDR3 DNA reads TGTGCCACCAGTGATTTTGGTATCCAGCCCCAGCATTTT.

The genes are TRBV11-3 and TRBJ2-2, with TRBD2 identical over 7 bases. CDR1 and CDR2 from the germline V gene are SGHNT and YENEEA. Trimming removed 2 bases from V and 5 bases from J; junction bases left unmatched: 5. The CDR3 contains 15 residues. In nucleotides, the CDR3 is TGTGCCAGCAGCTTATATGGGCGGGAGACCGGGGAGCTGTTTTTT. It yields the protein CASSLYGRETGELFF.

The chain recombines TRBV5-4 with TRBJ2-3, with a possible D match to TRBD1 (5 bases). V was pared by 0 bases and J by 4 bases, with 6 bases between. The CDR3 covers 13 residues. Germline CDR1 is SGHNT and CDR2 is YYREEE (reference sequence). The CDR3 DNA reads TGTGCCAGCAGCTTGGCAGGGCCAGATACGCAGTATTTT. Protein: CASSLAGPDTQYF.

The table lists this clonotype with a few counts. The genes are TRBV6-1 and TRBJ1-2; D uncertain. V gave up 6 bases and J gave up 5 bases, with 10 bases separating them. The CDR3 runs to 12 residues. Germline V gene data show CDR1 as MNHNS and CDR2 as SASEGT. CDR3 sequence: CASSQIGYGYTF. CDR3 nucleotides: TGTGCCAGCAGCCAGATTGGGTATGGCTACACCTTC.

The chain uses TRBV6-5 and TRBJ2-1, with 10 bases identical to TRBD2. Germline assignment: CDR1 MNHEY and CDR2 SVGAGI. Trimming took 6 bases from V and 8 from J; bases not matched to a gene: 13. The length of the CDR3 is 16 residues. DNA for the CDR3: TGTGCCAGCAGCCCACCCTTTAGCGGGAGGTCCCATGAGCAGTTCTTC. Its translation is CASSPPFSGRSHEQFF.

This clonotype was detected only a few times. The rearrangement joins TRBV28 to TRBJ2-2; 9 bases are shared with TRBD2. The J segment lost 7 bases and the V segment lost 2 bases, leaving 5 bases of the junction unmatched. This CDR3 spans 15 amino acids. Per germline, CDR1 MDHEN and CDR2 SYDVKM. CDR3 loop: CASSLSGGSVGELFF. CDR3 in DNA: TGTGCCAGCAGTTTAAGCGGGGGGTCGGTCGGGGAGCTGTTTTTT.

This clonotype appeared many times. The V and J genes are TRBV2 and TRBJ2-7; D gene uncertain. The CDR3 runs 13 residues. Germline V gives CDR1 SNHLY, CDR2 FYNNEI. Trimming stripped 5 bases from V and 4 bases from J, with 12 bases between. The CDR3 loop reads CASSMIGRYEQYF. The CDR3 DNA reads TGTGCCAGCAGTATGATTGGAAGGTACGAGCAGTACTTC.

This clonotype has at least ten counts. V and J are TRBV20-1 and TRBJ1-6; D unclear. V shed 3 bases and J shed 0 bases, with 12 bases lying between them. The CDR3 runs to 16 residues. Looked up from germline, CDR1 is DFQATT and CDR2 is SNEGSKA (reference sequence). CDR3 protein: CSARGQRSSYNSPLHF. In DNA, the CDR3 is TGCAGTGCTAGGGGTCAGAGGAGCTCCTATAATTCACCCCTCCACTTT.